Reported below is one TCR beta chain. The antigen remains undetermined. The data stem from a study of shared clonotypes between healthy human individuals. General study findings and limits: Larger richness was generally estimated for naive than memory subsets.

The CDR3 is made up of 14 amino acids. V was trimmed by 0 bases and J by 2 bases, leaving 8 bases between them. Germline lookup yields CDR1 MGHRA and CDR2 YSYEKL. Assay: immunoSEQ multiplex PCR; the TCRdb copy retains only in-frame clones and omits some. Among some 1.5 million clones listed, 98% were seen once. Sequenced material: naive CD4+ T cells sorted from blood. Subset meaning: CD45RA+ positively selected. This chain links TRBV4-1 with TRBJ2-7; D unclear. This clonotype originated in a man aged 30 to 45 in good health. CDR3 coding DNA: TGCGCCAGCAGCCAAGATGAATTTGCCTACGAGCAGTACTTC. Its translation is CASSQDEFAYEQYF.